This T cell receptor (beta chain) derives from a study of monozygotic twins with cystic fibrosis. Study-wide results and limits: Median Simpson clonality of roughly 0.01 suggested naive T cells predominated. Unrelated CF individuals shared fewer identical clonotypes than monozygotic CF twins.

The CDR3 is made up of 14 amino acids. J was trimmed by 6 bases and V by 5 bases; bases with no gene match: 6. Germline V gene data show CDR1 as LNHDA and CDR2 as SQIVND (reference sequence). Assay: immunoSEQ multiplex PCR; the TCRdb copy retains only in-frame clones and omits some. The table shows approximately 11,000 clones, with about 96% occurring only once. This clone was seen a single time. Antigen specificity is unknown. The sequencing sample was made of blood. The source of this sequence is a boy under 18 with cystic fibrosis. V is TRBV19 and J is TRBJ2-1; 8 nucleotides align to TRBD2. CDR3 coding DNA: TGTGCCAGTAGTCACCAGGGACTAGTCAATGAGCAGTTCTTC. Encoded protein: CASSHQGLVNEQFF. Filled out from reference TRBV19 and TRBJ2-1, the complete variable domain reads DGGITQSPKYLFRKEGQNVTLSCEQNLNHDAMYWYRQDPGQGLRLIYYSQIVNDFQKGDIAEGYSVSREKKESFPLTVTSAQKNPTAFYLCASSHQGLVNEQFFGPGTRLTVL.